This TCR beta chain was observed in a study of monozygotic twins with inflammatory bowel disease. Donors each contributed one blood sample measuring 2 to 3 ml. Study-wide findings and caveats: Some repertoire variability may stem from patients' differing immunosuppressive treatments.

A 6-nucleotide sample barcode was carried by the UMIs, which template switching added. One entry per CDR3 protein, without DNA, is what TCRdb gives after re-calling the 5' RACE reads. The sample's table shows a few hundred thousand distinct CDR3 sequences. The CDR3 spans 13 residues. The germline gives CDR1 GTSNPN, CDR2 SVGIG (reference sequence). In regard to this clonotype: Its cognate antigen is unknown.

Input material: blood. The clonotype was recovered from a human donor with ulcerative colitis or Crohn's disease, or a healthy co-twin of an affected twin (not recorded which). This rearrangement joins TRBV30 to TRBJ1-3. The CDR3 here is CAWSPPPGNTIYF.